This T cell receptor (beta chain) derives from a study of TIL therapy for anti-PD-1-resistant metastatic lung cancer. The wider study: Median patient age was about 50, ranging about 38-75 years. General study points: After infusion, TIL clonotypes partly replaced peripheral T cells and declined over months.

Stated time point: pre-treatment sample, taken before nivolumab and TIL therapy. The immunoSEQ assay was v3. Libraries were sequenced to around 2 million read pairs (survey) or about 5-6 million (deep). The protocol was immunoSEQ multiplex PCR, while the TCRdb copy is restricted to in-frame clones and leaves out a portion. Of just under 60,000 clones in the sample, more than 60% were seen once. This CDR3 region has 15 residues. V was shortened by 4 bases and J by 6 bases, with 17 bases between the two germline ends. Germline V gene lookup returns CDR1 SGDLS and CDR2 YYNGEE. A note on this clone: What it recognizes is unknown.

The TCR originated in a person aged 25-79 years with non-small cell lung cancer. This chain connects TRBV9 to TRBJ1-3, with D unclear. The sequencing used blood, collected at baseline. The CDR3: CASSLYGEKENTIYF. CDR3 nucleotide sequence: TGTGCCAGCAGCTTGTACGGGGAAAAGGAAAACACCATATATTTT. The variable domain in full, completed from reference TRBV9 and TRBJ1-3, reads DSGVTQTPKHLITATGQRVTLRCSPRSGDLSVYWYQQSLDQGLQFLIQYYNGEERAKGNILERFSAQQFPDLHSELNLSSLELGDSALYFCASSLYGEKENTIYFGEGSWLTVV.